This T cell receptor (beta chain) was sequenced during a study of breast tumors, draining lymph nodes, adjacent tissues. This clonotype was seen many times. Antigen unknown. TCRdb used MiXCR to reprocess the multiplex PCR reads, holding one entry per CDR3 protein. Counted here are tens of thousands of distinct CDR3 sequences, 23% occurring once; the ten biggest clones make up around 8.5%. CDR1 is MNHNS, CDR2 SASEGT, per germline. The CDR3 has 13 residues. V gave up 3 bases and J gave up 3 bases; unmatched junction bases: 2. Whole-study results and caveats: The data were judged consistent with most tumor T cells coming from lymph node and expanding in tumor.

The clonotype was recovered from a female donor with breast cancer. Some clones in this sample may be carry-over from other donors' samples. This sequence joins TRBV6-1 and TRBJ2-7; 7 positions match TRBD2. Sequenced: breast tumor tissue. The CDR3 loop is CASSEREGYEQYF. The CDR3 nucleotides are TGTGCCAGCAGTGAGAGGGAGGGCTACGAGCAGTACTTC.